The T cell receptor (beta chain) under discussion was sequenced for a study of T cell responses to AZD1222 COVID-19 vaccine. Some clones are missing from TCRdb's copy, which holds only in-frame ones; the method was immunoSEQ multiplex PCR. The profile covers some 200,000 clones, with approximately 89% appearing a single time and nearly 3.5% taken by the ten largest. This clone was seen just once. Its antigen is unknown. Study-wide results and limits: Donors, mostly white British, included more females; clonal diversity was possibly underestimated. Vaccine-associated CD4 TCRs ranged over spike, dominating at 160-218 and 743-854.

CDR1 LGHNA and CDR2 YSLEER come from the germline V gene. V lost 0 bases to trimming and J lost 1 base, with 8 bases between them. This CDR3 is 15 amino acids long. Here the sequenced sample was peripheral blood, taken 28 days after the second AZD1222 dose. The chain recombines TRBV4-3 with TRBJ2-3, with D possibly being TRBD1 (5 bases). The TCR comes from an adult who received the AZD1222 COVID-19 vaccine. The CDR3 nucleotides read TGCGCCAGCAGCCAAGACGAGACAGGCACAGATACGCAGTATTTT. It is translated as CASSQDETGTDTQYF.